Reported below is one T cell receptor (beta chain). The antigen is undetermined. The data were obtained in a study of cytomegalovirus exposure and HLA in healthy donors. Study results and limitations: Likely technical artifact: a cluster of highly shared sequence variants. Several of the most significant clusters were apparently associated with common viral pathogens in a later analysis. Most CMV-associated TCR beta chains were later found to appear HLA-restricted.

The primer mix had 60 Vbeta and 13 Jbeta primers. Using immunoSEQ multiplex PCR, the repertoire was profiled, and TCRdb retains in-frame clones only, with some absent. In the table there are 200,000 or so clones, approximately 79% of which are singletons. This CDR3 region has 15 residues. V lost 5 bases to trimming and J lost 2 bases, with 16 bases between them. Germline-derived CDR1 and CDR2 are SGHRS and YFSETQ. This rearrangement joins TRBV5-1 to TRBJ2-5; a possible D gene is TRBD2 (6 bases). This clonotype was obtained from a man between 50 and 59 years old in good health and CMV-seronegative. Sample: PBMCs. CDR3 residues: CASREGGAQQETQYF. CDR3 DNA: TGCGCCAGCAGGGAAGGAGGGGCTCAACAAGAGACCCAGTACTTC.